This T cell receptor beta chain comes out of a study of beta chain features in type 1 diabetes. V gave up 3 bases and J gave up 3 bases, with 9 bases separating them. The V gene's germline CDR1 is KGHSH and CDR2 LQKENI. The CDR3 loop spans 14 amino acids. Remarks on this clone: Its antigen is unknown.

Expressed TCRB transcripts were sequenced because the isolated RNA had all been reverse transcribed beforehand. An average of about 3.57 million reads was obtained for naive, central memory and regulatory T cell samples. Profiled with immunoSEQ multiplex PCR; TCRdb holds only in-frame clones, not every one. The profile shows about 160,000 clones, approximately 10% of them singletons. Findings and caveats of the study: People with Type 1 diabetes carried modestly yet significantly shorter TCRB CDR3s in all four CD4+ subsets. TCRB repertoires of naive, central memory and Treg cells appeared more similar among patients than among healthy donors.

This TCR was sampled from a man aged 30-40 years with type 1 diabetes. The specimen sequenced was central memory CD4+ T cells from blood. The chain joins TRBV18 to TRBJ2-1; D is unclear. CDR3 sequence: CASSPVNSYNEQFF. The CDR3 DNA sequence: TGTGCCAGCTCACCCGTAAATAGCTACAATGAGCAGTTCTTC.